This entry lists 23 T cell receptor beta chains sequenced from one sample in a study of cytomegalovirus exposure and HLA in healthy donors. The PCR made use of 60 Vbeta and 13 Jbeta primers. Assay: immunoSEQ multiplex PCR; the TCRdb copy retains only in-frame clones and omits some. The table shows more than 150,000 clones, with 82% occurring only once. Sequenced input: PBMCs. The receptors shown here come from a man between 40 and 49 years old in good health and CMV-seronegative.

V is TRBV9 and J is TRBJ2-2; no clear D gene. The CDR3 spans 13 residues. Trimming pared 0 bases from V and 6 bases from J, leaving 6 bases between. In germline, CDR1 is SGDLS, CDR2 YYNGEE. CDR3 bases: TGTGCCAGCAGCGTAGGAACACCCGGGGAGCTGTTTTTT. Translated, it gives CASSVGTPGELFF.

Comment on this clone: One junction end does not reproduce the germline sequence, and a read error may be involved. The chain links TRBV6-1 to TRBJ1-4, with 7 bases that match TRBD1. The CDR3 length is 14 residues. Germline CDR1 and CDR2: MNHNS and SASEGT. The CDR3 sequence: CASSEGQGVEKLLF. CDR3 bases: TGTGCCAGCAGTGAAGGACAGGGCGTGGAAAAACTGCTTTTT.

V usage is TRBV9 and J usage is TRBJ2-2; perhaps TRBD1 as D (6 bases). The CDR3 extends over 13 amino acids. V was shortened by 2 bases and J by 5 bases, with 7 bases between the two germline ends. Germline CDR1 reads SGDLS; CDR2 reads YYNGEE. The CDR3 loop reads CASSVQGTGELFF. The CDR3 DNA follows: TGTGCCAGCAGCGTGCAGGGGACCGGGGAGCTGTTTTTT.

V usage is TRBV7-2 and J usage is TRBJ2-7, with 8 bases matching TRBD2. Germline loops: CDR1 SGHTA, CDR2 FQGNSA. This CDR3 contains 15 residues. Trimming cost V 0 bases and J 2 bases; bases outside gene matches: 3. The CDR3, as DNA: TGTGCCAGCAGCTTAGCTAGCGGGACCGCCTACGAGCAGTACTTC. Translated, it gives CASSLASGTAYEQYF.

The J gene is TRBJ2-7, the V gene TRBV7-8; no clear D gene. The CDR3 is 15 amino acids. V dropped 5 bases and J dropped 0 bases, with 14 bases sitting between them. Germline V lookup: CDR1 SGHVS, CDR2 FQNEAQ. The CDR3 is CASSPRRLSSYEQYF. In DNA form, the CDR3 reads TGTGCCAGCAGCCCCCGGCGGTTGAGCTCCTACGAGCAGTACTTC.

V is TRBV27 and J is TRBJ1-6; 8 nucleotides align to TRBD1. Trimming cost V 5 bases and J 5 bases; bases outside gene matches: 5. Germline V gene data show CDR1 as MNHEY and CDR2 as SMNVEV (reference sequence). The CDR3 has 15 residues. This CDR3 reads CASSPRTGNNSPLHF. CDR3 in DNA: TGTGCCAGCAGTCCCCGGACAGGGAATAATTCACCCCTCCACTTT.

V and J are TRBV5-4 and TRBJ2-5; D unresolved. Germline V gives CDR1 SGHNT, CDR2 YYREEE (reference sequence). V was cut by 2 bases and J by 4 bases, with 18 bases left in between. The CDR3 spans 16 residues. CDR3 amino acids: CASSFSLSSPGETQYF. The CDR3 coding sequence is TGTGCCAGCAGCTTTTCCCTAAGTTCGCCTGGAGAGACCCAGTACTTC. Combining the CDR3 with reference TRBV5-4 and TRBJ2-5 gives the whole variable domain ETGVTQSPTHLIKTRGQQVTLRCSSQSGHNTVSWYQQALGQGPQFIFQYYREEENGRGNFPPRFSGLQFPNYSSELNVNALELDDSALYLCASSFSLSSPGETQYFGPGTRLLVL.

The genes are TRBV9 and TRBJ1-4; D remains ambiguous. V was shortened by 1 base and J by 6 bases, with 10 bases between the two germline ends. The germline CDR1 and CDR2 sequences are SGDLS and YYNGEE. The CDR3 covers 14 residues. This CDR3 is CASSVMSLDEKLFF. CDR3 coding DNA: TGTGCCAGCAGCGTAATGAGTTTAGATGAAAAACTGTTTTTT.

This chain uses TRBV7-8 with TRBJ2-2; 7 bases align to TRBD2. CDR1 SGHVS and CDR2 FQNEAQ come from the germline V gene. The CDR3 length is 15 residues. J was trimmed by 7 bases and V by 10 bases; bases with no gene match: 15. The CDR3 loop reads CATSLRENRVGELFF. Written as DNA, the CDR3 is TGTGCCACCTCTTTGCGGGAGAACCGGGTCGGGGAGCTGTTTTTT.

V is TRBV6-5 and J is TRBJ2-3, with 7 bases lining up with TRBD2. The germline CDR1 and CDR2 sequences are MNHEY and SVGAGI. V gave up 7 bases and J gave up 5 bases; unmatched junction bases: 9. The CDR3 length is 14 residues. The CDR3 loop reads CASTGRLGRDTQYF. The CDR3 region has the DNA TGTGCCAGCACCGGGAGGTTGGGGAGAGATACGCAGTATTTT.

This clone was seen once. Other DNA variants within this sample encode the same CDR3. The chain combines TRBV5-4 with TRBJ2-3; TRBD2 aligns across 10 bases. Germline V gives CDR1 SGHNT, CDR2 YYREEE (reference sequence). This CDR3 spans 15 amino acids. V lost 5 bases, J lost 1 base, and 4 bases stayed unmatched. CDR3: CASSSGLAGTDTQYF. CDR3 nucleotides: TGTGCCAGCAGTTCTGGACTAGCGGGCACAGATACGCAGTATTTT.

The gene calls are TRBV7-9 and TRBJ2-4, with D possibly TRBD2 on 5 matching bases. V lost 3 bases and J lost 8, with 11 bases in between. CDR3 length: 13 amino acids. Germline assignment: CDR1 SEHNR and CDR2 FQNEAQ (reference sequence). The CDR3 spells CASSFGVRDIQYF. The CDR3 coding sequence is TGTGCCAGCAGCTTCGGGGTTAGGGACATTCAGTACTTC.

V usage is TRBV7-3 and J usage is TRBJ2-7; 8 bases are shared with TRBD1. The CDR3 is made up of 15 amino acids. Germline CDR1 and CDR2: SGHTA and FQGTGA. V lost 3 bases to trimming and J lost 3 bases; unmatched junction nucleotides: 7. The CDR3 protein is CASSLYLDRGYEQYF. Here the CDR3 DNA reads TGTGCCAGCAGCTTGTATCTCGACAGGGGCTACGAGCAGTACTTC.

The chain combines TRBV7-2 with TRBJ2-7; 8 bases match TRBD1. Trimming cost V 2 bases and J 7 bases; bases outside gene matches: 4. This CDR3 region has 13 residues. Germline V gives CDR1 SGHTA, CDR2 FQGNSA. The chain's CDR3 is CASSLTGQGEQYF. The CDR3, as DNA: TGTGCCAGCAGCTTAACCGGACAGGGAGAGCAGTACTTC.

The chain recombines TRBV11-3 with TRBJ2-3; D is possibly TRBD2 (5 bases). V gave up 1 base and J gave up 4 bases, with 15 bases separating them. The CDR3 extends over 16 amino acids. CDR1 is SGHNT and CDR2 is YENEEA in the germline V gene. The CDR3 DNA reads as TGTGCCAGCAGCTTAGGGATCACTAGGCGGGCAGATACGCAGTATTTT. It encodes CASSLGITRRADTQYF.

V is TRBV2 and J is TRBJ2-7, with unresolved D. The germline V gene has CDR1 SNHLY and CDR2 FYNNEI. V gave up 7 bases and J gave up 10 bases, with 14 bases separating them. This CDR3 has 11 residues. This CDR3 reads CASNSGYLQYF. The CDR3 nucleotides read TGTGCCAGCAACTCCGGGTACCTCCAGTACTTC.

The V call is TRBV30, the J call TRBJ1-5; the D is unclear. Germline assignment: CDR1 GTSNPN and CDR2 SVGIG (reference sequence). V was clipped by 6 bases and J by 4 bases, with 16 bases between them. This CDR3 is built from 14 residues. The CDR3 here is CACRTPAGNQPQHF. CDR3 coding DNA: TGTGCCTGTCGGACTCCCGCCGGTAATCAGCCCCAGCATTTT.

The chain has TRBV5-1 and TRBJ2-3, with TRBD2 matching 10 bases. The CDR3 totals 16 residues. J was trimmed by 6 bases and V by 0 bases; bases with no gene match: 7. From germline, CDR1 is SGHRS and CDR2 YFSETQ. This CDR3 reads CASSLAIAGGRDTQYF. The DNA of the CDR3 is TGCGCCAGCAGCTTGGCCATAGCGGGGGGACGGGATACGCAGTATTTT.

This clone was seen only once. This chain links TRBV28 with TRBJ2-3; 10 bases agree with TRBD2. Germline assignment: CDR1 MDHEN and CDR2 SYDVKM. V shed 4 bases and J 1 base; nucleotides not matched to a gene: 2. The length of the CDR3 is 15 residues. The CDR3 region is CASSSGLAGTDTQYF. CDR3 coding DNA: TGTGCCAGCAGTTCTGGACTAGCGGGCACAGATACGCAGTATTTT.

This clone was recorded a few times. The chain uses TRBV28 and TRBJ2-1; TRBD2 might be the D (6 bases). Germline V gene data show CDR1 as MDHEN and CDR2 as SYDVKM. V gave up 1 base and J gave up 2 bases, with 12 bases separating them. The CDR3 has 16 residues. The CDR3 DNA reads as TGTGCCAGCAGTTTATTGGGGGGACCTACCTACAATGAGCAGTTCTTC. It codes for CASSLLGGPTYNEQFF. Full variable domain (remainder filled in from reference TRBV28 and TRBJ2-1): DVKVTQSSRYLVKRTGEKVFLECVQDMDHENMFWYRQDPGLGLRLIYFSYDVKMKEKGDIPEGYSVSREKKERFSLILESASTNQTSMYLCASSLLGGPTYNEQFFGPGTRLTVL.

CDR3 amino acids: CASSSQAGGFVTGELFF. The CDR3 coding sequence is TGTGCCAGCAGCTCCCAGGCGGGGGGGTTTGTAACCGGGGAGCTGTTTTTT. The V and J genes are TRBV7-6 and TRBJ2-2; 9 nucleotides line up with TRBD2. The CDR3 has 17 amino acids. The V gene end was trimmed by 4 bases and the J gene end by 5 bases; junction bases not matched to a gene: 11. Germline assignment: CDR1 SGHVS and CDR2 FNYEAQ.

DNA for the CDR3: TGCGCCAGCAGCCTAAAGGGCGGAGGATTCAATCAGCCCCAGCATTTT. Its protein is CASSLKGGGFNQPQHF. The V call is TRBV5-1, the J call TRBJ1-5; no firm D call. V lost 4 bases to trimming and J lost 3 bases, with 17 bases between them. Germline CDR1 and CDR2: SGHRS and YFSETQ. The CDR3 loop spans 16 amino acids.

The chain links TRBV28 to TRBJ2-7, with 7 bases that match TRBD1. Per germline, CDR1 MDHEN and CDR2 SYDVKM. The CDR3 is made up of 15 amino acids. Trimming cost V 2 bases and J 3 bases; bases outside gene matches: 7. Here the CDR3 DNA reads TGTGCCAGCAGTTTAGACAGGGTTCCTAACTACGAGCAGTACTTC. It encodes CASSLDRVPNYEQYF.